The 24 T cell receptor beta chains listed next were all sequenced from one sample in a study of radiotherapy plus CTLA-4 blockade in lung cancer. Libraries were prepared by immunoSEQ multiplex PCR; TCRdb keeps only in-frame clonotypes and omits some of them. The sample holds roughly 68,000 clones, roughly 80% seen once. Sequencing used peripheral blood, obtained from a patient treated with radiotherapy plus ipilimumab. These receptors came from a human donor with non-small cell lung cancer who had a complete response to radiotherapy plus ipilimumab.

This chain uses TRBV5-6 with TRBJ2-1, with 7 bases that match TRBD2. In germline, CDR1 is SGHDT, CDR2 YYEEEE. This CDR3 region has 14 residues. The J segment lost 0 bases and the V segment lost 6 bases, leaving 3 bases of the junction unmatched. CDR3 nucleotide sequence: TGTGCCAGCAAGCGGGGAAGCTCCTACAATGAGCAGTTCTTC. This codes for CASKRGSSYNEQFF.

The chain links TRBV10-1 to TRBJ2-3; 7 bases agree with TRBD1. The ends lost 2 bases at V and 1 base at J; junction bases unmatched: 3. The germline gives CDR1 WNHNN, CDR2 SYGVQD (reference sequence). The CDR3 sequence is 15 residues long. In nucleotides, the CDR3 is TGCGCCAGCAGTGAGGGGACAGTCGGCACAGATACGCAGTATTTT. It translates to CASSEGTVGTDTQYF.

The V call is TRBV10-2, the J call TRBJ2-3; D may be TRBD1 (6 bases). CDR3 length: 14 amino acids. Germline-derived CDR1 and CDR2 are WSHSY and SAAADI. The germline V and J ends were trimmed by 6 bases and 5 bases, with 15 bases remaining between them. The CDR3 bases are TGCGCCAGCAGAGGTGGGGGCTTAGTAGATACGCAGTATTTT. It is translated as CASRGGGLVDTQYF.

The chain links TRBV29-1 to TRBJ2-1, with 9 bases identical to TRBD2. V trimming: 8 bases; J trimming: 9 bases; junction bases outside the gene matches: 11. This CDR3 has 13 amino acids. The germline gives CDR1 SQVTM, CDR2 ANQGSEA. The CDR3 protein is CSSPAGGLGEQFF. For the CDR3, the DNA is TGCAGCTCACCAGCGGGAGGACTGGGTGAGCAGTTCTTC.

The chain has TRBV7-8 and TRBJ2-7; D is ambiguous. The CDR3 is 14 amino acids. Trimming cost V 6 bases and J 0 bases, with 12 bases left between them. Germline-derived CDR1 and CDR2 are SGHVS and FQNEAQ. For the CDR3, the DNA is TGTGCCAGCAGTCTTGATGAGACCTCCTACGAGCAGTACGTC. Encoded protein: CASSLDETSYEQYV.

This clone has only a few counts. The genes are TRBV5-4 and TRBJ1-5; D unresolved. The CDR3 loop spans 14 amino acids. V dropped 0 bases and J dropped 7 bases, with 11 bases sitting between them. Germline assignment: CDR1 SGHNT and CDR2 YYREEE (reference sequence). In DNA, the CDR3 is TGTGCCAGCAGCTTGGCCGGTGAACAGCAGCCCCAGCATTTT. Translation: CASSLAGEQQPQHF.

This chain links TRBV5-1 with TRBJ2-4, with 9 bases lining up with TRBD1. CDR1 is SGHRS, CDR2 YFSETQ, per germline. The CDR3 loop spans 16 amino acids. The trim removed 5 bases at V and 0 bases at J, leaving 6 bases unmatched. CDR3 protein: CASSPGQGLAKNIQYF. In DNA, the CDR3 is TGCGCCAGCAGTCCCGGACAGGGGTTAGCCAAAAACATTCAGTACTTC.

V is TRBV6-6 and J is TRBJ2-7, with TRBD2 identical over 14 bases. V was pared by 8 bases and J by 6 bases, with 9 bases of the junction left unmatched. The CDR3 runs 15 residues. Germline values: CDR1 MNHNY, CDR2 SVGAGI (reference sequence). The CDR3 region has the DNA TGTGCCAGCCGGGGGACTAGCGGGGGAAGGGGCGAGCAGTACTTC. Protein sequence: CASRGTSGGRGEQYF.

The chain employs TRBV6-1 and TRBJ2-5; 8 positions match TRBD1. The CDR3 extends over 14 amino acids. Germline CDR1 reads MNHNS; CDR2 reads SASEGT. V trimming: 3 bases; J trimming: 4 bases; junction bases outside the gene matches: 4. The CDR3 DNA follows: TGTGCCAGCAGTGACAGGGGGCTAGGAGAGACCCAGTACTTC. It yields the protein CASSDRGLGETQYF.

This clone ranks as medium-sized. This chain uses TRBV10-1 with TRBJ1-2; D unclear. The V and J ends lost 2 bases and 2 bases respectively, with 6 bases between them. This CDR3 has 13 residues. Germline-derived CDR1 and CDR2 are WNHNN and SYGVQD (reference sequence). CDR3 loop: CASSETWNYGYTF. CDR3 bases: TGCGCCAGCAGTGAGACCTGGAACTATGGCTACACCTTC.

The genes are TRBV7-6 and TRBJ2-5; no reliable D call. V was trimmed by 5 bases and J by 5 bases, leaving 15 bases between them. CDR3 length: 14 amino acids. Looked up from germline, CDR1 is SGHVS and CDR2 is FNYEAQ. The CDR3 protein is CASSGSVPPETQYF. CDR3 nucleotide sequence: TGTGCCAGCAGCGGATCTGTGCCCCCCGAGACCCAGTACTTC.

V and J are TRBV7-8 and TRBJ1-1, with TRBD1 matching 8 bases. The CDR3 loop spans 15 amino acids. The trim removed 1 base at V and 8 bases at J, leaving 9 bases unmatched. The germline V gene has CDR1 SGHVS and CDR2 FQNEAQ. DNA for the CDR3: TGTGCCAGCAGCTTAGTGGTCCAAAGGACAGGGGAAGCTTTCTTT. As protein: CASSLVVQRTGEAFF.

This chain links TRBV10-3 with TRBJ2-1, with D unresolved. The CDR3 runs to 14 residues. V lost 7 bases and J lost 6, with 16 bases in between. Germline assignment: CDR1 ENHRY and CDR2 SYGVKD. For the CDR3, the DNA is TGTGCCATCAAGCCCAACCCGGAGAGCAATGAGCAGTTCTTC. Protein sequence: CAIKPNPESNEQFF.

V is TRBV19 and J is TRBJ1-3, with TRBD1 matching over 9 bases. The J segment lost 8 bases and the V segment lost 5 bases, leaving 7 bases of the junction unmatched. The CDR3 length is 14 residues. Germline lookup yields CDR1 LNHDA and CDR2 SQIVND (reference sequence). The CDR3 region has the DNA TGTGCCAGTAGTTCGTGGACAGGGGAAGACACCATATATTTT. Amino acid sequence: CASSSWTGEDTIYF.

The chain is built from TRBV29-1 and TRBJ2-6; D gene unclear. The germline CDR1 and CDR2 sequences are SQVTM and ANQGSEA. The ends were cut back, 6 bases at V and 8 bases at J, with 8 bases in the middle. This CDR3 region has 11 residues. DNA of the CDR3: TGCAGCGTGTTCGTCCCCAACGTCCTGACTTTC. It translates to CSVFVPNVLTF.

The genes are TRBV5-4 and TRBJ2-3; weak D call: TRBD1 (6 bases). Per germline, CDR1 SGHNT and CDR2 YYREEE (reference sequence). Trimming cost V 4 bases and J 2 bases, with 14 bases left between them. This CDR3 comprises 15 residues. CDR3 loop: CASSPRTDDTDTQYF. For the CDR3, the DNA is TGTGCCAGCAGCCCGAGGACAGACGACACAGATACGCAGTATTTT. Complete variable domain (other parts from reference TRBV5-4 and TRBJ2-3): ETGVTQSPTHLIKTRGQQVTLRCSSQSGHNTVSWYQQALGQGPQFIFQYYREEENGRGNFPPRFSGLQFPNYSSELNVNALELDDSALYLCASSPRTDDTDTQYFGPGTRLTVL.

There are a few counts of this clone. The CDR3 nucleotides are TGTGCCAGTAAAAAAGGAGATAACTCTGGAAACACCATATATTTT. This sequence encodes CASKKGDNSGNTIYF. The chain recombines TRBV19 with TRBJ1-3; D ambiguous. The germline gives CDR1 LNHDA, CDR2 SQIVND (reference sequence). The CDR3 loop spans 15 amino acids. V shed 7 bases and J shed 0 bases, with 13 bases lying between them.

This clone was detected once. V and J are TRBV10-3 and TRBJ1-4, with 7 positions matching TRBD1. V was clipped by 3 bases and J by 0 bases; unmatched bases: 7. The CDR3 length is 17 residues. Germline V gene lookup returns CDR1 ENHRY and CDR2 SYGVKD. The CDR3 is CAISDPGRGTTNEKLFF. CDR3 nucleotide sequence: TGTGCCATCAGTGATCCGGGCAGGGGGACAACTAATGAAAAACTGTTTTTT.

The CDR3 coding sequence is TGTGCCAGCAGTTACGGAGGGGGCTCTGGAAACACCATATATTTT. Protein sequence: CASSYGGGSGNTIYF. The V call is TRBV6-5, the J call TRBJ1-3; possible D gene TRBD1, 6 bases. The germline V gene has CDR1 MNHEY and CDR2 SVGAGI. The CDR3 length is 15 residues. V was trimmed by 2 bases and J by 0 bases, leaving 8 bases between them.

The genes are TRBV5-4 and TRBJ1-2; 7 bases map to TRBD1. Germline CDR1 SGHNT, CDR2 YYREEE (reference sequence). The junction had 4 bases not matched to a gene; V was cut back by 1 base and J by 4 bases. The CDR3 has 14 amino acids. CDR3 in amino acids: CASSLTGVSYGYTF. For the CDR3, the DNA is TGTGCCAGCAGCTTGACAGGGGTGTCCTATGGCTACACCTTC.

This clone appeared a few times. V and J are TRBV4-3 and TRBJ2-3; 15 nucleotides line up with TRBD2. The J segment lost 3 bases and the V segment lost 1 base, leaving 14 bases of the junction unmatched. CDR3 length equals 21 residues. Germline CDR1 is LGHNA and CDR2 is YSLEER. The CDR3 DNA reads as TGCGCCAGCAGCCAAGGAGAGGGACTAGCGGGGGGCCGGTATGGGACAGATACGCAGTATTTT. Its protein is CASSQGEGLAGGRYGTDTQYF.

The V and J genes are TRBV25-1 and TRBJ1-4; D is unresolved. The CDR3 extends over 13 amino acids. Germline CDR1 reads MGHDK; CDR2 reads SYGVNS. The V end was cut by 1 base, the J end by 8 bases, with 8 bases between. Written as DNA, the CDR3 is TGTGCCAGCAGTGAATTTACCGACGAAAAACTGTTTTTT. It is translated as CASSEFTDEKLFF.

This clone was recorded a few times. Germline is not matched at one junction end, which may reflect a read error. The CDR3 bases are TGTGCTAGCAGCTTAGCGGCAGGGTTCCAAGAGACCCAGTACTTC. Translated: CASSLAAGFQETQYF. The chain couples TRBV7-7 to TRBJ2-5; D may be TRBD2 (6 bases). CDR3 length equals 15 residues. Per the germline V gene, CDR1 is SSHAT and CDR2 is FNYEAQ (reference sequence). Complete variable domain (other parts from reference TRBV7-7 and TRBJ2-5): GAGVSQSPRYKVTKRGQDVTLRCDPISSHATLYWYQQALGQGPEFLTYFNYEAQPDKSGLPSDRFSAERPEGSISTLTIQRTEQRDSAMYRCASSLAAGFQETQYFGPGTRLLVL.

This clone came up once. CDR3 residues: CASSPGGGIENEQFF. As DNA, the CDR3 is TGTGCCAGCAGCCCCGGAGGAGGGATAGAAAATGAGCAGTTCTTC. The rearrangement uses TRBV5-4 and TRBJ2-1; TRBD2 might be the D (6 bases). The CDR3 extends over 15 amino acids. In germline, CDR1 is SGHNT, CDR2 YYREEE (reference sequence). With 4 bases removed from V and 7 bases from J, the gap between germline ends came to 18 bases.